This TCR beta chain was sequenced for a study of blood T cell repertoires in COVID-19 (TCRdb year 2020). Background for the entire study: The collaborator samples originated in the United States, Italy and Spain and spanned the acute and convalescent phases of COVID-19. The prospective study material was composed of cDNA or gDNA derived from T cells, B-cell-depleted T cells, or PBMCs. Deeply sampled blood TCRbeta repertoires from subjects exposed to, actively infected with, or recovered from COVID-19 were included in the dataset. A freely available public database, intended as a resource for researchers studying the immune response to SARS-CoV-2, is where the repertoires were released. Samples were obtained from the ongoing ImmuneRACE study (first 160 participants) and from 1,000 to 1,500 subjects provided by 6 global collaborators. The sample metadata nearly always contained a de-identified subject ID, COVID-19 status, age in years and sex. Where available, HLA class I and class II types were obtained from metadata supplied by the sample provider rather than from assay-based typing. Findings and caveats that apply to the study as a whole: How much clinical and demographic metadata was included differed by source and by participant, and the metadata was provided uncurated.

Each collaborating institution followed its own protocols to collect whole blood in K2EDTA tubes. For TCRbeta analysis, collaborators shipped samples in one of three forms: frozen whole blood, isolated PBMCs, or DNA extracted from either of those sample types. Note on this clone: Its specific antigen is unknown. Per-base qualities were not stored, and no clone one base away is much larger.

The immunoSEQ Assay, a bias-controlled multiplex PCR, was used to amplify TCRbeta CDR3 regions from genomic DNA. The authors' analysis ran thus. The number of nucleated cells in each sample was estimated by amplification of reference gene primers within the assay. To quantify the absolute abundance of each unique TCRbeta CDR3 rearrangement, sequence reads were collapsed and filtered. For each sample, productive Simpson clonality was calculated by taking the square root of Simpson's diversity index across productive rearrangements. In TCRdb, the immuneACCESS table is reduced to in-frame sequences with V and J assigned. These tables do not hold every clone; where another copy was compared, an unresolved V gene accounts for under half, and the others remain unexplained. The V and J calls and clone size come from that table; D and trimming were worked out from the DNA. This sample holds fewer than 250,000 clones; 83% were observed only once. The ten largest clones capture more than 5.5% of the sample.

From the cysteine up to the phenylalanine, the CDR3 has a length of 15 residues. Here the CDR3 DNA is all that survives: 45 bases in frame from base 1. For CDR1 and CDR2, the germline V gene (reference sequence) lists SEHNR and FQNEAQ. Unmatched junction bases come to 6, with V trimmed by 5 bases and J by 4 bases. The TCR was taken from a human donor in a cohort sampled during active COVID-19. The chain couples TRBV7-9 to TRBJ1-1, and TRBD1 aligns with 11 junction nucleotides. The material sequenced was peripheral blood. The nucleotide sequence reads TGTGCCAGCAGCACATCCGGGACAGGGGGCACTGAAGCTTTCTTT. Its protein product is CASSTSGTGGTEAFF.